This T cell receptor (beta chain) was sequenced during a study of T cells in localized non-small cell lung cancer. Repertoires were generated with immunoSEQ multiplex PCR, while TCRdb's copy carries only in-frame clones and drops some. This sample carries roughly 25,000 clones, 80% to 95% of them seen once, and the ten largest clones take 2.7%. Trimming removed 5 bases from V and 3 bases from J; junction bases left unmatched: 2. Germline V CDR1 and CDR2: SGHAT, FQNNGV. The CDR3 sequence is 13 residues long. The source material was peripheral blood, sampled before any cancer treatment. The chain combines TRBV11-2 with TRBJ1-1; 8 positions match TRBD1. The receptor was derived from a woman aged 40 to 75 with stage I lung adenocarcinoma. Here the CDR3 DNA reads TGTGCCAGCAGCCAACAGGGGGACACTGAAGCTTTCTTT. Its translation: CASSQQGDTEAFF. Supplemented by reference TRBV11-2 and TRBJ1-1, the full variable domain reads EAGVAQSPRYKIIEKRQSVAFWCNPISGHATLYWYQQILGQGPKLLIQFQNNGVVDDSQLPKDRFSAERLKGVDSTLKIQPAKLEDSAVYLCASSQQGDTEAFFGQGTRLTVV.